This T cell receptor (beta chain) was recorded in a study of cytomegalovirus exposure and HLA in healthy donors (dated by TCRdb to 2015 to 2018). Turning to the overall study: In an earlier analysis of around 540 of the donors, approximately 300 Gb of sequence data and 117 million unique TCR beta sequences from about 190 million T cells were reported. An early release covering 550 to 700 HLA-typed donors comprised approximately 300 gigabases of sequencing data and around 86 million unique TCR sequences. Among the roughly 390 genotyped donors, around 81% belonged to the genetic ancestry cluster associated with self-reported Caucasian donors. The study aimed to test whether signatures of past pathogen exposure could be identified by cataloging public T cell receptors. Using immunosequencing, the study profiled T cell repertoires from 500 to 800 subjects and related those repertoires to cytomegalovirus serostatus. In addition to the first cohort of around 670 subjects, a separate validation cohort of 100 to 150 different subjects was used. High-throughput TCR immunosequencing, statistical association of individual TCRs with disease status, and machine learning were combined to predict cytomegalovirus infection status. A later analysis re-analyzed previously published TCR beta repertoires from 666 donors and added high-resolution HLA genotyping to study TCR occurrence patterns. In the later analysis, no new phenotypic data were used to find candidate immune exposures; instead, reliance was placed on TCR beta sequences and their occurrence across donors. An earlier analysis of 587 of the donors used high-throughput TCR beta sequencing to judge whether each TCR beta V gene segment behaved as functional or pseudogenic. Donor age, sex, ethnicity and CMV serostatus were collected together with the repertoire data. A later genetic analysis used genome-wide SNP genotypes for about 55% of the 666 donors, treating that subset as a discovery cohort. All discovery cohort repertoires had been generated using a single sequencing platform. HLA typing covered class I and class II loci at four-digit resolution. The number of typed donors differed by locus: roughly 629-640 for A, B, C, DRB1 and DQB1; 522 for DQA1; about 600 for DPA1; and roughly 470 for DPB1. Because of strong linkage in the cohort, four or five DR-DQ haplotypes were treated as single units for association and clustering. On average, roughly 250,000 unique TCR beta nucleotide sequences were sequenced per donor among fewer than 500 genotyped donors of the cohort, with around 19% of those sequences being non-productive.

On this clone: The specificity of this receptor is unknown. Base qualities were left out, and no much larger clone turns up one base away.

The protocol used for the library was the immunoSEQ multiplex PCR assay. For the multiplex PCR, a mixture combining 60 forward primers for TCR Vbeta segments and 13 reverse primers for TCR Jbeta segments was used. A multiplex PCR assay on genomic DNA amplified the CDR3 region of rearranged TCR beta genes. Amplified TCR beta libraries were sequenced as 87-base-pair reads on the Illumina HiSeq System. The published analysis was carried out like this. A later analysis tallied roughly 76 million unique TCR beta chains across the 700 or so repertoires, and 10 million to 11 million of those chains were shared by two or more donors. A nearest-neighbor algorithm error-corrected the raw reads and collapsed the reads into unique sequences, merging closely related sequences to remove PCR and sequencing errors. To assign V, D and J gene segments, CDR3 sequences were aligned to IMGT reference sequences. Each retained sequence needed at least a six-nucleotide match to both a V gene segment and a J gene segment. Rearrangements were classified as productive when the CDR3 lacked stop codons and remained in frame with V and J, and all other rearrangements were classified as non-productive. CDR3 was defined by IMGT convention, running from the second conserved V-encoded cysteine to the conserved J-encoded phenylalanine. Sequences without an unambiguous match to a single V gene segment were excluded from the earlier analysis of 500 to 700 of the donors. An earlier analysis of fewer than 650 of the donors classified V segments as functional when productive rearrangements were above 56.7% and as segregating when the standard deviation between donors was above 5%. A statistical classification framework was built for diagnosing cytomegalovirus status from the catalog of TCR beta chain sequences. In a later analysis, TCR nucleotide sequences were compared against IMGT/GENE-DB human TR gene sequences so that V and J genes could be assigned. In a later analysis, CDR3 sequences and most-parsimonious VDJ recombination scenarios were assigned using the TCRdist pipeline. In a later analysis, each TCR beta chain was defined by its CDR3 amino acid sequence together with its V-gene family, and reads without a unique V-gene family were excluded. To address suspected cross-contamination and a sequencing artifact, a later analysis removed 550 to 750 highly shared, low-generation-probability nucleotide sequences. For each public chain, a later analysis derived a clonal expansion index from normalized ranks of inferred template counts within each repertoire. In a later analysis, generation probabilities were computed using a VDJ recombination model fitted to out-of-frame rearrangements, and the results were checked against IGoR. Hypergeometric tests were used in a later analysis to score TCR-TCR, TCR-HLA and TCR-CMV co-occurrence, with a repertoire-size bias correction applied to the TCR pairs. To estimate false discovery rates, a later analysis permuted the HLA or CMV assignments 20 times. In a later analysis, co-occurring TCRs were grouped using DBSCAN, and TCRdist sequence similarity was added for clustering within HLA-allele-positive subsets. Repertoires with fewer than 30,000 or more than 120,000 public chains were left out of co-occurrence clustering, as were about five repertoires with anomalous nucleotide sharing. TCRdb limited this immuneACCESS table to in-frame rearrangements with V and J called. A share of clones is missing; checked studies link under half to unresolved V genes, and the rest is unexplained. V and J calls and clone size are those listed in that table; D and trimming were worked out from the DNA. The sample table holds approximately 61,000 clones, of which about 61% were seen once. Clones ranked in the top ten supply around 3% of the sample.

What the research found in general, with its limitations: In a later genetic analysis, a missense DCLRE1C variant was associated with V-gene and J-gene trimming of TCR beta chains, and the association was replicated in an independent cohort. Because counts were too low, roughly 16 rarely observed V segments, including chromosome 9 orphons, were left out of the earlier analysis of a few hundred of the donors. The classifier was reported to diagnose cytomegalovirus status with high specificity and sensitivity in both the original and validation cohorts. In a later analysis, HLA-associated TCR beta chains were found to be more clonally expanded and to have lower generation probabilities than equally common non-associated chains. A later genetic analysis reported fewer N-insertions in productive TCRs among donors in an Asian-associated ancestry cluster than the roughly 720-donor mean. The sequencing pipeline was judged likely to have produced a cluster of highly shared sequence variants as a technical artifact. According to the authors, the approach could potentially be generalized to other disease states and immunological phenotypes. The study gave a list of 150 to 200 TCR beta chains associated with cytomegalovirus. For the cohort, immune exposure information was limited to CMV serostatus. Strong co-occurrence of HLA alleles, especially DR and DQ, made assigning TCR associations to individual alleles difficult. An earlier analysis of several hundred of the donors showed that most TCR beta V segments appeared in productive rearrangements either about 90% or about 30% of the time, which broadly matched IMGT annotations. Some IMGT-functional V segments, including TRBV6-2 and TRBV6-3, could not be told apart with the 87-base-pair reads, so those segments were excluded. The cohort was sequenced for TCR beta chains only, and without alpha or paired-chain data the features that could be detected were limited. A further reported finding was that TCR beta sequences accurately predicted the HLA-A and HLA-B alleles for most subjects in the first cohort. Because HLA typing was missing for some donors at each locus, association tests included only the typed subset. Across donors, most TCR sequences were observed very rarely, whereas some public TCRs were present in many individuals. A later analysis reported that several top co-occurrence clusters appeared linked to parvovirus B19, influenza, CMV and Epstein-Barr virus. Linkage disequilibrium might explain the correlated functional status among segregating V segments, but an unknown experimental factor could not be excluded. At a false discovery rate of 0.05, a later analysis linked fewer than 20,000 TCR beta sequences to specific HLA alleles. In vitro tests confirmed that a few of the cytomegalovirus-associated TCR beta chains recognize cytomegalovirus antigens. According to a later analysis, TCR association rates differed among HLA loci, with DRB1 alleles showing the most associated TCRs and HLA-C alleles showing the fewest. In a later analysis, most CMV-associated TCR beta chains were found to appear HLA-restricted, with HLA associations seemingly driven largely by CMV exposure. Roughly uniform sequencing depth across donors was assumed in presence/absence analyses, although this assumption may not hold.

For CDR1 and CDR2, the germline V gene lists SGHRS and YFSETQ. The cysteine opens and the phenylalanine closes a CDR3 of 15 amino acids. Only the CDR3 part of the read is kept: 45 bases, read in frame from the first base. V sheds 4 bases and J sheds 0 bases, leaving 8 bases between their ends. The cohort was made up of several hundred healthy bone marrow donors. At the time of sampling, every cohort member was nominally healthy, though immune exposures that went unrecorded were likely present. The donor tested CMV seronegative, placing the donor among the approximately 400 seronegative members of the cohort. Each donor provided a peripheral blood sample, and peripheral blood mononuclear cells were used for TCR beta sequencing. The Qiagen DNeasy Blood Extraction Kit was used to extract genomic DNA from the blood cell samples.

The sequence came from a woman between 45 and 65 years old in good health and CMV-seronegative. The rearrangement combines TRBV5-1 with TRBJ2-6; matching of 6 bases hints at TRBD1 as the D gene. The source material was PBMCs. The DNA sequence reads TGCGCCAGCAGCCTGGACAGCTCTGGGGCCAACGTCCTGACTTTC. Its amino acids are CASSLDSSGANVLTF.